A single sample gave rise to the 4 T cell receptor beta chains below, sequenced in a study of metastatic and nonmetastatic thyroid tumors. MiXCR reprocessed the PCR reads for TCRdb. The repertoire includes about 49,000 clones, less than 5% of them detected once, and about 9.8% sits in the top ten. Thyroid surgery was performed in patients who had received no treatment beforehand. Sequenced input: blood. Every receptor here comes from a female donor with papillary thyroid cancer or a benign thyroid nodule (not recorded which). Some clones in this sample may be carry-over from other donors' samples.

This clone was seen a handful of times. The J gene is TRBJ2-2, the V gene TRBV19, with 9 bases fitting TRBD1. The CDR3 extends over 15 amino acids. The V segment lost 6 bases and the J segment 8 bases; nucleotides outside the gene matches: 10. CDR1 is LNHDA and CDR2 is SQIVND in the germline V gene (reference sequence). The CDR3 here is CASRLGTGSEGELFF. CDR3 coding DNA: TGTGCCAGTAGACTTGGGACAGGGAGTGAAGGGGAGCTGTTTTTT. The full variable domain, in which reference TRBV19 and TRBJ2-2 provide the parts outside the CDR3, is DGGITQSPKYLFRKEGQNVTLSCEQNLNHDAMYWYRQDPGQGLRLIYYSQIVNDFQKGDIAEGYSVSREKKESFPLTVTSAQKNPTAFYLCASRLGTGSEGELFFGEGSRLTVL.

Many counts were recorded for this clone. This chain uses TRBV9 with TRBJ1-6, with D tentatively TRBD1 (5 bases). The V end was cut by 4 bases, the J end by 10 bases, with 12 bases between. The germline gives CDR1 SGDLS, CDR2 YYNGEE. There are 13 residues in the CDR3. CDR3 sequence: CASSPQGESPLHF. The CDR3 DNA reads as TGTGCCAGCAGCCCCCAAGGGGAATCACCCCTCCACTTT.

The sample holds many counts of this clone. The V and J genes are TRBV6-1 and TRBJ2-4, with D tentatively TRBD2 (6 bases). Germline CDR1 MNHNS, CDR2 SASEGT. Trimming took 4 bases from V and 0 from J, leaving 25 bases between them. The CDR3 has 20 residues. CDR3: CASSGDLAGSAILAKNIQYF. The CDR3 bases are TGTGCCAGCAGTGGGGATCTCGCGGGATCGGCAATTCTAGCCAAAAACATTCAGTACTTC.

This clone was seen a few times. The CDR3: CASSSGQGGRTDTQYF. For the CDR3, the DNA is TGCGCCAGCAGCTCGGGACAAGGGGGGAGGACAGATACGCAGTATTTT. J is TRBJ2-3 and V is TRBV5-1; D may match TRBD1 or TRBD2 (6 bases each). This CDR3 comprises 16 residues. CDR1 and CDR2 (germline): SGHRS, YFSETQ. The ends were cut back, 3 bases at V and 3 bases at J, with 17 bases in the middle.